This T cell receptor beta chain was sequenced in a study of T cells in Graves' hyperthyroidism and ophthalmopathy. Germline V gene data show CDR1 as SNHLY and CDR2 as FYNNEI. This CDR3 has 14 residues. V lost 7 bases and J lost 5; bases outside the gene matches: 7. In its sample, this clonotype was seen many times. RNA transcripts were the template for amplifying TCR beta CDR3 regions. The HTBI primer set drove a first-round RT-PCR of the TCR CDR3. TCRdb reprocessed the multiplex PCR reads via MiXCR and lists one record per CDR3 protein. The table shows hundreds of thousands of distinct CDR3 sequences, with 22% occurring only once.

The genes are TRBV2 and TRBJ1-4; 7 bases map to TRBD1. Source material: blood. This TCR came from a man aged 25-45 years with Graves' ophthalmopathy. For the CDR3, the DNA is TGTGCCAGCAAGATCGGGACAGAGAATGAAAAACTGTTTTTT. Amino acids: CASKIGTENEKLFF.